These T cell receptor beta chains were read from a single sample in a study of beta chain features in type 1 diabetes. Some clones are missing from TCRdb's copy, which holds only in-frame ones; the method was immunoSEQ multiplex PCR. The table shows some 150,000 clones, with less than 11% occurring only once. Sequencing was carried out using naive CD4+ T cells from blood. The receptors were gathered from a man between 18 and 29 years old in good health. CDR3s include the opening cysteine and the closing phenylalanine or tryptophan. The order of the fields is V gene, J gene, CDR3 protein.

V gene: TRBV7-3
J gene: TRBJ2-5
CDR3 protein: CASSSQGGQETQYF

V gene: TRBV28
J gene: TRBJ1-4
CDR3 protein: CASSPTRQGGEKLFF

V gene: TRBV6-5
J gene: TRBJ1-2
CDR3 protein: CASSYQAQGAEGYTF

V gene: TRBV5-1
J gene: TRBJ1-1
CDR3 protein: CASSWGMAGTEAFF

V gene: TRBV5-1
J gene: TRBJ2-7
CDR3 protein: CASSPGQVPYEQYF

V gene: TRBV5-1
J gene: TRBJ2-5
CDR3 protein: CASSSPTELQETQYF

V gene: TRBV11-1
J gene: TRBJ2-1
CDR3 protein: CASSLSILVAGGVNEQFF

V gene: TRBV14
J gene: TRBJ2-2
CDR3 protein: CASSQVRGLNTGELFF

V gene: TRBV6-5
J gene: TRBJ2-1
CDR3 protein: CASSKTVNEQFF

V gene: TRBV6-6
J gene: TRBJ1-5
CDR3 protein: CASSYGGGSNQPQHF

V gene: TRBV9
J gene: TRBJ2-2
CDR3 protein: CASSVGLAGGNTGELFF

V gene: TRBV6-6
J gene: TRBJ1-5
CDR3 protein: CASIPRGWDQPQHF

V gene: TRBV5-6
J gene: TRBJ2-2
CDR3 protein: CASTWNTGELFF

V gene: TRBV20-1
J gene: TRBJ1-2
CDR3 protein: CSASLSRGYTF

V gene: TRBV27
J gene: TRBJ2-5
CDR3 protein: CASSWERTQETQYF

V gene: TRBV5-4
J gene: TRBJ1-1
CDR3 protein: CASRLDSLMNTEAFF

V gene: TRBV2
J gene: TRBJ2-5
CDR3 protein: CASSERAGTVETQYF

V gene: TRBV5-4
J gene: TRBJ2-7
CDR3 protein: CASSLGQTNSYEQYF

V gene: TRBV5-4
J gene: TRBJ2-3
CDR3 protein: CASSFLTGSTDTQYF

V gene: TRBV10-3
J gene: TRBJ1-3
CDR3 protein: CAISDFSSGNTIYF

V gene: TRBV30
J gene: TRBJ1-1
CDR3 protein: CAYRGLNTEAFF

V gene: TRBV4-2
J gene: TRBJ1-5
CDR3 protein: CASSQGTEGGQPQHF

V gene: TRBV30
J gene: TRBJ1-2
CDR3 protein: CAWSVPPRGPNYGYTF

V gene: TRBV10-3
J gene: TRBJ1-5
CDR3 protein: CAISERQGGNQPQHF

V gene: TRBV30
J gene: TRBJ2-7
CDR3 protein: CAWKGEYYEQYF

V gene: TRBV27
J gene: TRBJ1-4
CDR3 protein: CASRSVDRANEKLFF

V gene: TRBV9
J gene: TRBJ2-1
CDR3 protein: CASSVGGGSGARRFF

V gene: TRBV11-2
J gene: TRBJ2-3
CDR3 protein: CASSGTSGTDTQYF

V gene: TRBV5-1
J gene: TRBJ1-5
CDR3 protein: CASSLDSSSPRHF

V gene: TRBV13
J gene: TRBJ2-7
CDR3 protein: CASSRFSGTSSYEQYF

V gene: TRBV5-4
J gene: TRBJ2-5
CDR3 protein: CASSLGVMGGVQETQYF

V gene: TRBV6-5
J gene: TRBJ1-5
CDR3 protein: CASSIGGFGQPQHF

V gene: TRBV6-5
J gene: TRBJ1-1
CDR3 protein: CASSYLENTEAFF

V gene: TRBV4-1
J gene: TRBJ2-7
CDR3 protein: CASSQDGQGGSYEQYF

V gene: TRBV11-2
J gene: TRBJ2-5
CDR3 protein: CASGRAGGPTETQYF

V gene: TRBV27
J gene: TRBJ2-7
CDR3 protein: CASREAGRVYEQYF

V gene: TRBV11-2
J gene: TRBJ2-2
CDR3 protein: CASSSGGTEGRLFF

V gene: TRBV6-6
J gene: TRBJ2-3
CDR3 protein: CASSYSSVKFTDTQYF

V gene: TRBV5-1
J gene: TRBJ2-1
CDR3 protein: CASSLEVAGGYNEQFF

V gene: TRBV28
J gene: TRBJ1-6
CDR3 protein: CASSPVDSSYNSPLHF

V gene: TRBV4-3
J gene: TRBJ2-7
CDR3 protein: CASSQNTGGTYEQYF

V gene: TRBV5-5
J gene: TRBJ1-5
CDR3 protein: CASSFSGDSNQPQHF

V gene: TRBV14
J gene: TRBJ2-3
CDR3 protein: CASSPWTGKMSDTQYF

V gene: TRBV5-1
J gene: TRBJ2-5
CDR3 protein: CASSVTGGETQYF

V gene: TRBV7-6
J gene: TRBJ2-1
CDR3 protein: CASSLGGREGLNYNEQFF

V gene: TRBV6-5
J gene: TRBJ1-6
CDR3 protein: CASSYISRVDNSPLHF

V gene: TRBV4-1
J gene: TRBJ1-4
CDR3 protein: CASSQHGQGARLFF

V gene: TRBV2
J gene: TRBJ2-7
CDR3 protein: CASSVFRSDEQYF

V gene: TRBV7-2
J gene: TRBJ2-5
CDR3 protein: CASSPPESGGGETQYF

V gene: TRBV11-2
J gene: TRBJ2-2
CDR3 protein: CASSFQVTGELFF

V gene: TRBV7-6
J gene: TRBJ2-7
CDR3 protein: CASSSPDSLYEQYF

V gene: TRBV7-9
J gene: TRBJ1-4
CDR3 protein: CASSSQGGSEKLFF

V gene: TRBV11-3
J gene: TRBJ2-1
CDR3 protein: CASSFEGGGNNEQFF

V gene: TRBV29-1
J gene: TRBJ2-7
CDR3 protein: CSVVRDRVEDEQYF

V gene: TRBV4-2
J gene: TRBJ2-7
CDR3 protein: CASSQDRRAYEQYF

V gene: TRBV5-1
J gene: TRBJ2-3
CDR3 protein: CASREGDTDTQYF

V gene: TRBV7-3
J gene: TRBJ2-5
CDR3 protein: CASSLISGAVETQYF

V gene: TRBV7-3
J gene: TRBJ2-6
CDR3 protein: CASSLNRGSGANVLTF

V gene: TRBV10-3
J gene: TRBJ2-7
CDR3 protein: CAISESNSGSYEQYF

V gene: TRBV5-6
J gene: TRBJ1-4
CDR3 protein: CASSLQGTNEKLFF